One sample yielded the 20 T cell receptor beta chains listed below, sequenced in a study of shared clonotypes between healthy human individuals. Repertoires were generated with immunoSEQ multiplex PCR, while TCRdb's copy carries only in-frame clones and drops some. The sample carries 550,000 to 850,000 clones, approximately 77% recorded once. Input material: memory CD4+ T cells sorted from blood. The subset was: CD45RA-negative fraction. The receptors derive from a woman in her twenties or thirties in good health.

The chain joins TRBV6-1 to TRBJ1-4; the D gene is possibly TRBD1 (6 bases). This CDR3 spans 15 amino acids. The germline gives CDR1 MNHNS, CDR2 SASEGT. V was clipped by 4 bases and J by 5 bases, with 14 bases between them. CDR3 sequence (DNA): TGTGCCAGCAGTGTACAGGGAGGGACGAATGAAAAACTGTTTTTT. This encodes CASSVQGGTNEKLFF.

The chain joins TRBV6-1 to TRBJ1-3; 11 bases line up with TRBD1. Germline loops: CDR1 MNHNS, CDR2 SASEGT. CDR3 length: 14 amino acids. Germline trimming cut 9 bases from V and 3 bases from J; bases unmatched to any gene: 4. CDR3 nucleotides: TGTGCCAGTGGACAGGGGGCAGGTGGAAACACCATATATTTT. Its protein product is CASGQGAGGNTIYF.

The J gene is TRBJ2-3, the V gene TRBV6-6; the match to TRBD1 covers 9 bases. Looked up from germline, CDR1 is MNHNY and CDR2 is SVGAGI (reference sequence). The CDR3 is 15 amino acids. J lost 2 bases, V lost 5 bases, and 5 bases had no gene match. CDR3 coding DNA: TGTGCCAGCAGTATGGGACAGGGACTCACAGATACGCAGTATTTT. Its translation: CASSMGQGLTDTQYF.

This clone showed up just once. It differs at one base from a far larger clone, so likely a read error. The CDR3 DNA is TGTGCCAGCAGCTTAGGGTGGCAGGACACTGAAGCTTTCTTT. Protein sequence: CASSLGWQDTEAFF. The chain recombines TRBV7-2 with TRBJ1-1; D gene unclear. This CDR3 has 14 amino acids. Germline CDR1 and CDR2: SGHTA and FQGNSA. V was cut by 1 base and J by 3 bases, with 9 bases left in between.

The chain carries TRBV6-5 and TRBJ2-1; the D is unclear. CDR3 length: 15 residues. Germline lookup yields CDR1 MNHEY and CDR2 SVGAGI. The V end was cut by 4 bases, the J end by 2 bases, with 12 bases between. The CDR3 loop is CASSLKWVPYNEQFF. In nucleotides, the CDR3 is TGTGCCAGCAGTTTAAAGTGGGTCCCCTACAATGAGCAGTTCTTC.

This chain uses TRBV7-6 with TRBJ1-1; maybe TRBD1 (5 bases). V was cut by 5 bases and J by 1 base, with 14 bases left in between. The germline CDR1 and CDR2 sequences are SGHVS and FNYEAQ. The CDR3 totals 15 residues. CDR3 amino acids: CASSRRGGANTEAFF. Written as DNA, the CDR3 is TGTGCCAGCAGCCGAAGGGGAGGGGCGAACACTGAAGCTTTCTTT.

This sequence joins TRBV7-3 and TRBJ2-7; 10 nucleotides match TRBD1. Germline CDR1 SGHTA, CDR2 FQGTGA. V trimming: 8 bases; J trimming: 5 bases; junction bases outside the gene matches: 9. The CDR3 runs to 14 residues. CDR3 loop: CASAPDRGSNEQYF. The CDR3, as DNA: TGTGCCAGCGCCCCGGACAGGGGGTCTAACGAGCAGTACTTC.

This clone has more than one count but fewer than ten. This sample includes further DNA sequences coding for the same CDR3. The V call is TRBV11-2, the J call TRBJ2-3; D is possibly TRBD2 (6 bases). The CDR3 totals 15 residues. V lost 3 bases and J 2 bases, leaving 12 bases between the germline ends. Germline-derived CDR1 and CDR2 are SGHAT and FQNNGV. In DNA form, the CDR3 reads TGTGCCAGCAGCTTGATTGGGACTTACACAGATACGCAGTATTTT. Protein: CASSLIGTYTDTQYF.

This clone was recorded many times. The same CDR3 is also encoded by other DNA sequences in this sample. The V call is TRBV20-1, the J call TRBJ1-1; TRBD1 is a possible D gene (6 bases). This CDR3 spans 11 amino acids. Germline CDR1 DFQATT, CDR2 SNEGSKA (reference sequence). Trimming shortened V by 5 bases and J by 7 bases, and 11 bases separated the two germline ends. The CDR3 DNA is TGCAGTGCTGCCCCGGGACATGAAGCTTTCTTT. It specifies CSAAPGHEAFF.

V gene TRBV15 combines with J gene TRBJ1-1, with 7 bases identical to TRBD1. Per the germline V gene, CDR1 is LNHNV and CDR2 is YYDKDF (reference sequence). The V segment lost 2 bases and the J segment 7 bases; nucleotides outside the gene matches: 16. This CDR3 spans 17 amino acids. CDR3 bases: TGTGCCACCAGCAGACTACAACACGCCGGGACAGCCGGTGAAGCTTTCTTT. Translating it yields CATSRLQHAGTAGEAFF.

This clone was seen only once. The gene calls are TRBV7-3 and TRBJ2-3, with a possible D match to TRBD1 (6 bases). The CDR3 runs 14 residues. V lost 3 bases, J lost 2 bases, and 9 bases lay in between. Germline V CDR1 and CDR2: SGHTA, FQGTGA. The CDR3 DNA sequence: TGTGCCAGCAGCTTCACAGGGTTCACAGATACGCAGTATTTT. It yields the protein CASSFTGFTDTQYF.

This clone was seen ten or more times. CDR3 protein: CASSLQGPPNTEAFF. The CDR3 DNA sequence: TGTGCCAGCAGCCTCCAAGGGCCGCCGAACACTGAAGCTTTCTTT. The chain uses TRBV14 and TRBJ1-1; D is unresolved. This CDR3 has 15 amino acids. Germline values: CDR1 SGHDN, CDR2 FVKESK. V dropped 4 bases and J dropped 1 base, with 13 bases sitting between them.

Concerning this clone itself: This sample also contains other DNA sequences that code for the same CDR3. The chain couples TRBV5-1 to TRBJ1-1; D is unresolved. CDR3 length: 13 residues. V gave up 0 bases and J gave up 4 bases, with 7 bases separating them. CDR1 is SGHRS and CDR2 is YFSETQ in the germline V gene. CDR3 sequence (DNA): TGCGCCAGCAGCTTGGATGGAGGCACTGAAGCTTTCTTT. Amino acids: CASSLDGGTEAFF. The complete variable domain, with remaining parts taken from reference TRBV5-1 and TRBJ1-1, reads KAGVTQTPRYLIKTRGQQVTLSCSPISGHRSVSWYQQTPGQGLQFLFEYFSETQRNKGNFPGRFSGRQFSNSRSEMNVSTLELGDSALYLCASSLDGGTEAFFGQGTRLTVV.

The rearrangement uses TRBV5-4 and TRBJ1-4, with 11 nucleotides matching TRBD1. Germline V CDR1 and CDR2: SGHNT, YYREEE (reference sequence). The trim removed 0 bases at V and 2 bases at J, leaving 0 bases unmatched. The CDR3 is 16 amino acids. CDR3 bases: TGTGCCAGCAGCTTGGGGACAGGGGGCACTAATGAAAAACTGTTTTTT. This translates into CASSLGTGGTNEKLFF.

Only one count was recorded for this clone. The chain recombines TRBV6-1 with TRBJ2-1, with TRBD1 matching 10 bases. The ends lost 3 bases at V and 8 bases at J; junction bases unmatched: 4. Germline V CDR1 and CDR2: MNHNS, SASEGT. The CDR3 extends over 14 amino acids. CDR3 residues: CASSERTGGHEQFF. CDR3 in DNA: TGTGCCAGCAGTGAGAGGACAGGGGGTCATGAGCAGTTCTTC.

This clone was observed a few times. The V and J genes are TRBV9 and TRBJ2-1; the match to TRBD2 covers 7 bases. Trimming took 4 bases from V and 8 from J; bases not matched to a gene: 9. CDR3 length: 14 amino acids. Per germline, CDR1 SGDLS and CDR2 YYNGEE. CDR3 in amino acids: CASSPGGSRDEQFF. The CDR3 region has the DNA TGTGCCAGCAGCCCCGGGGGGTCTAGAGATGAGCAGTTCTTC.

V is TRBV29-1 and J is TRBJ2-7; 7 bases are shared with TRBD2. V dropped 7 bases and J dropped 7; count of bases not matched to a gene: 10. CDR1 SQVTM and CDR2 ANQGSEA come from the germline V gene. The CDR3 is 12 amino acids. CDR3 protein: CSGGRELQEQYF. CDR3 DNA: TGCAGCGGGGGGAGGGAGTTACAGGAGCAGTACTTC.

CDR3 amino acids: CASSRAWTVSYEQYF. DNA for the CDR3: TGTGCCAGCAGTCGAGCTTGGACTGTTTCCTACGAGCAGTACTTC. This chain uses TRBV28 with TRBJ2-7, with TRBD2 as a possible D gene (5 bases). Germline V gene data show CDR1 as MDHEN and CDR2 as SYDVKM. CDR3 length equals 15 residues. Trimming stripped 5 bases from V and 1 base from J, with 15 bases between.

The CDR3 loop is CASRRDLVTEAFF. As DNA, the CDR3 is TGTGCCAGCAGGAGGGACTTAGTCACTGAAGCTTTCTTT. This rearrangement joins TRBV2 to TRBJ1-1, with D maybe TRBD1 (5 bases). V was clipped by 6 bases and J by 4 bases, with 12 bases between them. The germline V gene has CDR1 SNHLY and CDR2 FYNNEI. The CDR3 is 13 amino acids.

This chain joins TRBV18 and TRBJ2-7; D ambiguous. The CDR3 runs 13 residues. The V end lost 3 bases, the J end lost 4 bases, and 10 bases lay between the germline ends. Germline-derived CDR1 and CDR2 are KGHSH and LQKENI. DNA of the CDR3: TGTGCCAGCTCACCCGGTTCCCTTTACGAGCAGTACTTC. Its translation is CASSPGSLYEQYF.